The clone carrying this TCR beta chain occurred a few times. The sample is drawn from a study of blood T cell repertoires in COVID-19. Study overall: Material from acute and convalescent COVID-19 was sourced from the United States, Italy and Spain.

The V gene lost 5 bases and the J gene lost 3 bases, with 11 bases spanning the gap. The V gene's germline CDR1 is SEHNR and CDR2 FQNEAQ (reference sequence). The CDR3 extends over 14 amino acids. TCRdb's table, derived via immunoSEQ multiplex PCR, lists solely in-frame clones and lacks some. Here the sample spans roughly 65,000 clones, 60% to 80% being singletons. This clonotype originated in a man between 60 and 70 years old with acute or convalescent COVID-19. The V call is TRBV7-9, the J call TRBJ2-1; maybe TRBD1 (6 bases). Specimen: peripheral blood. The chain's CDR3 is CASSVGQIYNEQFF. The CDR3 DNA reads as TGTGCCAGCAGCGTTGGACAGATCTACAATGAGCAGTTCTTC.